This T cell receptor (beta chain) is drawn from a study of cytomegalovirus exposure and HLA in healthy donors. The V end lost 6 bases, the J end lost 3 bases, and 8 bases lay between the germline ends. Germline V gives CDR1 SNHLY, CDR2 FYNNEI. The CDR3 is made up of 12 amino acids. Primers included in the PCR were 60 Vbeta and 13 Jbeta primers. Assay used: immunoSEQ multiplex PCR; TCRdb lists only in-frame clones, some missing. The data show some 140,000 clones, less than 80% seen once. The chain joins TRBV2 to TRBJ1-1; D is ambiguous. The TCR sequence derives from a woman between 50 and 59 years old in good health and CMV-seropositive. The specimen sequenced was PBMCs. The CDR3 loop is CASSLTDTEAFF. The CDR3 nucleotides are TGTGCCAGCAGCTTAACGGACACTGAAGCTTTCTTT.